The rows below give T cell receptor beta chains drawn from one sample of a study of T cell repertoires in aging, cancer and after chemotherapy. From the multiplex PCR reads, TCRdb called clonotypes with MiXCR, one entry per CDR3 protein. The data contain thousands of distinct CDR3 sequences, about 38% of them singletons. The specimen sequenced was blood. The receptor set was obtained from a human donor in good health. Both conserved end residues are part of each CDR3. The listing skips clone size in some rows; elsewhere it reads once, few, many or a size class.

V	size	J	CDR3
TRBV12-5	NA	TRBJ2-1	CASGPGGLNEQFF
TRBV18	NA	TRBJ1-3	CASSLGEGSGNTIYF
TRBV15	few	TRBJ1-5	CATSRMTGQISNQPQHF
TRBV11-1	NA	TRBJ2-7	CASSFEGGREQYF
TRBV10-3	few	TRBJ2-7	CAIRGLAGSYEQYF
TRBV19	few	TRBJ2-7	CASTSGVEGNEQYF
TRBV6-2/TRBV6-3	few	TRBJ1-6	CASSYLEGFGNSPLHF
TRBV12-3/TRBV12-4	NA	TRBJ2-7	CASRPGQGILEQYF
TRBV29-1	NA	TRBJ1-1	CSVEEGANTEAFF
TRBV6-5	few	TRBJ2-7	CASSYARGEQYF
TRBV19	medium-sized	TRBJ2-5	CASSIRGSETQYF
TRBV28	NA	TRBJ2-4	CASSWTGNKNIQYF
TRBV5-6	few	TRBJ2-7	CASSLEGYPQQYF
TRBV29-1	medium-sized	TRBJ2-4	CSVERGSPSQRNIQYF
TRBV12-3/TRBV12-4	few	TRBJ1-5	CASSSGQEYQPQHF
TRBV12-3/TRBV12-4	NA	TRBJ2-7	CASSLDEKRYEQYF
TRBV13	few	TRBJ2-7	CASSFRDTSYEQYF
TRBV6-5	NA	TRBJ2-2	CASSYDTGELFF
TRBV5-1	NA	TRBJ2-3	CASGGRGAPTDTQYF
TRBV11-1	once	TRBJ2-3	CASSFPGGDTQYF
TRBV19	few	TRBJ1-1	CASVDRGVSVNTEAFF
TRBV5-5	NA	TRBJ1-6	CASSLDGQVNSPLHF